The 7 T cell receptor beta chains presented below share a single source sample, sequenced in a study of T cell repertoires in cytomegalovirus infection. TCRdb reanalysed the reads using MiXCR and keeps one entry per CDR3 protein. In the table there are roughly 310,000 distinct CDR3 sequences, roughly a sixth of which are singletons. The source material was PBMCs. Receptor source: a human donor in good health (CMV status not recorded). Some clones in this sample may be carry-over from other donors' samples.

This clonotype was seen ten or more times. The chain couples TRBV6-1 to TRBJ1-2; D perhaps matches TRBD1 (6 bases). V lost 9 bases and J 7 bases, leaving 15 bases between the germline ends. This CDR3 has 12 amino acids. The V gene's germline CDR1 is MNHNS and CDR2 SASEGT. In DNA form, the CDR3 reads TGTGCCAGTACGGGGGCAAGTGCTGGCTACACCTTC. This gives the protein CASTGASAGYTF.

The J gene is TRBJ2-2, the V gene TRBV19; the D gene is possibly TRBD1 (5 bases). From germline, CDR1 is LNHDA and CDR2 SQIVND (reference sequence). V was pared by 3 bases and J by 3 bases, with 8 bases between. This CDR3 comprises 14 residues. The CDR3 sequence is CASSMDIYTGELFF. The DNA of the CDR3 is TGTGCCAGTAGTATGGACATTTACACCGGGGAGCTGTTTTTT.

The chain carries TRBV5-4 and TRBJ1-2; 9 nucleotides match TRBD1. The length of the CDR3 is 17 residues. Germline-derived CDR1 and CDR2 are SGHNT and YYREEE (reference sequence). V lost 4 bases, J lost 1 base, and 11 bases stayed unmatched. The CDR3 DNA follows: TGTGCCAGCAGCGGATCCGGGACAGGGAATGTTAACTATGGCTACACCTTC. It specifies CASSGSGTGNVNYGYTF.

This chain connects TRBV11-2 to TRBJ2-5, with 10 nucleotides matching TRBD2. V lost 3 bases, J lost 5 bases, and 6 bases stayed unmatched. The germline CDR1 and CDR2 sequences are SGHAT and FQNNGV. This CDR3 comprises 15 residues. Here the CDR3 reads CASSFGLAGVETQYF. For the CDR3, the DNA is TGTGCCAGCAGCTTCGGCCTAGCGGGGGTTGAGACCCAGTACTTC.

This clonotype appeared many times. In DNA form, the CDR3 reads TGTGCCAGCAGCTTAGGACTAGCGCAAGAGACCCAGTACTTC. Its translation is CASSLGLAQETQYF. The rearrangement uses TRBV7-6 and TRBJ2-5, with 8 bases identical to TRBD2. The CDR3 has 14 residues. CDR1 and CDR2 from the germline V gene are SGHVS and FNYEAQ. Trimming at V came to 1 base and at J to 2 bases, leaving 0 bases not matched to a gene.

This clonotype was seen a few times. The CDR3 region is CASSSNTAEQDTQYF. In DNA, the CDR3 is TGTGCCAGCAGTTCCAACACTGCGGAGCAAGATACGCAGTATTTT. The chain uses TRBV12-3 or TRBV12-4 and TRBJ2-3, with D hard to call. V was clipped by 4 bases and J by 5 bases, with 16 bases between them. The CDR3 contains 15 residues.

This clonotype was seen many times. The chain couples TRBV6-2 or TRBV6-3 to TRBJ1-5; no clear D gene. V shed 6 bases and J shed 4 bases, with 16 bases lying between them. This CDR3 is built from 15 residues. Looked up from germline, CDR1 is MNHEY and CDR2 is SVGEGT. The CDR3 bases are TGTGCCAGCAGAATTGGTCGATTGGCTAATCAGCCCCAGCATTTT. This sequence encodes CASRIGRLANQPQHF.